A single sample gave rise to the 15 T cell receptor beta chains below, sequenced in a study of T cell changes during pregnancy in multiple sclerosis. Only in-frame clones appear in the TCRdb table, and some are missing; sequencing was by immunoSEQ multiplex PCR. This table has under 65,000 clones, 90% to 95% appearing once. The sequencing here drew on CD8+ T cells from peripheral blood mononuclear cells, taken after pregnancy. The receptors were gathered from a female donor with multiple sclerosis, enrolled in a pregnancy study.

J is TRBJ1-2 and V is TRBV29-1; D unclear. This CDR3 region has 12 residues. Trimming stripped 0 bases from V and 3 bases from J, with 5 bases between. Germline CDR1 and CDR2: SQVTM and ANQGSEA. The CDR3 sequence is CSVEDLDYGYTF. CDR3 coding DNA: TGCAGCGTTGAAGACCTAGACTATGGCTACACCTTC.

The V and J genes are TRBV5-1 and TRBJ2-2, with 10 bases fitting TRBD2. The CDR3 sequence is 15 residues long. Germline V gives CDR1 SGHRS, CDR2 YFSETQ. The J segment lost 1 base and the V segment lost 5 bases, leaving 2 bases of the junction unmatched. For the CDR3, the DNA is TGCGCCAGCAGTCGGACTAGCGGGAACACCGGGGAGCTGTTTTTT. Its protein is CASSRTSGNTGELFF.

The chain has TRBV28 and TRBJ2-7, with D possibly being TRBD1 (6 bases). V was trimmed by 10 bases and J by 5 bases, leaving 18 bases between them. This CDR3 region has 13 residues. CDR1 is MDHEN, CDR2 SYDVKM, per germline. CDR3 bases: TGTGCCACCGGACAGTCCTTCGGGGACGAGCAGTACTTC. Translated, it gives CATGQSFGDEQYF.

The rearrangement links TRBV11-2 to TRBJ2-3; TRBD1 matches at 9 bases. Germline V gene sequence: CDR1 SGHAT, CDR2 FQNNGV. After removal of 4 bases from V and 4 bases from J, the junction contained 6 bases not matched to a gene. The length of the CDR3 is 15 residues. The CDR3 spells CASSSTGGDSDTQYF. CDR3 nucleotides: TGTGCCAGCAGCTCCACAGGGGGCGACTCAGATACGCAGTATTTT. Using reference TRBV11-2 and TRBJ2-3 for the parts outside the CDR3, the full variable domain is EAGVAQSPRYKIIEKRQSVAFWCNPISGHATLYWYQQILGQGPKLLIQFQNNGVVDDSQLPKDRFSAERLKGVDSTLKIQPAKLEDSAVYLCASSSTGGDSDTQYFGPGTRLTVL.

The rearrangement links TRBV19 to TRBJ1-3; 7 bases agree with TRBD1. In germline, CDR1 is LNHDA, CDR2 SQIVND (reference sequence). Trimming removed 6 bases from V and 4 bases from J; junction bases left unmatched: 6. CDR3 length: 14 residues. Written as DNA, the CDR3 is TGTGCCAGTAGATTAGACAGGGTCGGAAACACCATATATTTT. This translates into CASRLDRVGNTIYF.

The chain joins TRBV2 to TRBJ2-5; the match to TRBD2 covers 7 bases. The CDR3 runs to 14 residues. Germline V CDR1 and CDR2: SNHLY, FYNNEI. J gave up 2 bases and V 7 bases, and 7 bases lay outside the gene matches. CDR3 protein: CASTRLADQETQYF. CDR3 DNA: TGTGCCAGCACTCGACTAGCAGATCAAGAGACCCAGTACTTC.

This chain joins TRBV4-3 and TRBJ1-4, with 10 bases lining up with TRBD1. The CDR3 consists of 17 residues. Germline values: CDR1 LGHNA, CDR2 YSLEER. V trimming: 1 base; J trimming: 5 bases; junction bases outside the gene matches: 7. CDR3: CASSQGIPGQGNEKLFF. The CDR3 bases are TGCGCCAGCAGCCAAGGGATTCCGGGACAGGGGAATGAAAAACTGTTTTTT.

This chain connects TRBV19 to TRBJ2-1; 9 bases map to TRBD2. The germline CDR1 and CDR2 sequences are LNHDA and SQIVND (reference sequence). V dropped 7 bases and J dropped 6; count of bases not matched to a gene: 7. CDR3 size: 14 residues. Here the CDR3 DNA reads TGTGCCAGTAATTTAGCGGGAGCGTTCAATGAGCAGTTCTTC. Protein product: CASNLAGAFNEQFF.

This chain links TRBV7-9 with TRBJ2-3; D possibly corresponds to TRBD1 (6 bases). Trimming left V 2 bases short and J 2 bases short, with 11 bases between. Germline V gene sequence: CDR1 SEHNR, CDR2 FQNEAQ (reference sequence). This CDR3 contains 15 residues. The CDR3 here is CASSLSEGDTDTQYF. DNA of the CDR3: TGTGCCAGCAGCTTAAGCGAGGGGGACACAGATACGCAGTATTTT.

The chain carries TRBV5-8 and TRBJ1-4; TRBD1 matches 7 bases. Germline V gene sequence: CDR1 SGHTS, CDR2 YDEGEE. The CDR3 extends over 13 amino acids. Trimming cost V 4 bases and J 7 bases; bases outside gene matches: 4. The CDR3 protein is CASSPWTGEKLFF. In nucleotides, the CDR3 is TGTGCCAGCAGCCCCTGGACAGGTGAAAAACTGTTTTTT.

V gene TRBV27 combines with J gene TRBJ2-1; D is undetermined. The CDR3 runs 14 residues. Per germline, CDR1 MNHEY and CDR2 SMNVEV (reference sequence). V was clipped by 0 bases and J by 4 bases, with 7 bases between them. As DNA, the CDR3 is TGTGCCAGCAGTTTATCTCCGGGTTACAATGAGCAGTTCTTC. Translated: CASSLSPGYNEQFF.

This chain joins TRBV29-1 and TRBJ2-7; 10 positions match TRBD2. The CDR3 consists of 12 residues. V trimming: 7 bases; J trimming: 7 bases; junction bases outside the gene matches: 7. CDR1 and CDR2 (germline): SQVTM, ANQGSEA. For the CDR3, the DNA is TGCAGCGGACTAGCGGGTTCCGGAGAGCAGTACTTC. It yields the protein CSGLAGSGEQYF.

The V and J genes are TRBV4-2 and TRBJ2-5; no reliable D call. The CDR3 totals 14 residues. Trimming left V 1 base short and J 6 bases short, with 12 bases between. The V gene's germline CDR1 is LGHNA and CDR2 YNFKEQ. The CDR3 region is CASSQVSELQTQYF. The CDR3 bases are TGTGCCAGCAGCCAAGTGTCTGAACTGCAGACCCAGTACTTC.

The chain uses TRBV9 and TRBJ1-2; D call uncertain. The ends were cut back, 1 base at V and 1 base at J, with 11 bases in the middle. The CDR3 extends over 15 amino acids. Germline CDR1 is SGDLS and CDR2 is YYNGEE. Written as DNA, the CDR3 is TGTGCCAGCAGCGTATCTCATCAGGTTAACTATGGCTACACCTTC. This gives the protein CASSVSHQVNYGYTF. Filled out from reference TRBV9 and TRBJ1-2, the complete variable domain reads DSGVTQTPKHLITATGQRVTLRCSPRSGDLSVYWYQQSLDQGLQFLIQYYNGEERAKGNILERFSAQQFPDLHSELNLSSLELGDSALYFCASSVSHQVNYGYTFGSGTRLTVV.

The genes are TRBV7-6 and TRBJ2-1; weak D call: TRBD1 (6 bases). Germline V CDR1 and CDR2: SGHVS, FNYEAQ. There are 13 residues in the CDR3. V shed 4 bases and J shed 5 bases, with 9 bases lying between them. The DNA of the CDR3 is TGTGCCAGCAGCTGGACAGCCAACAATGAGCAGTTCTTC. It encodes CASSWTANNEQFF.